The entry below describes one TCR beta chain. The antigen is undetermined. The entry originates in a study of Ad26.COV2.S vaccination and SARS-CoV-2 variants. Background on the study: Administration of Ad26.COV2.S was intramuscular, either once or twice 56 days apart. Study-wide findings and caveats: Spike-specific responses of CD8+ and CD4+ T cells were reported to display substantial breadth after vaccination.

Treatment denoted: about 20 received Ad26.COV2.S at low or high dose, single or two shots; about 5 received placebo; per-sample allocation not given. Collection of samples fell on day 63 after the first vaccine or placebo injection. Some clones are missing from TCRdb's copy, which holds only in-frame ones; the method was immunoSEQ multiplex PCR. Counted here are under 550,000 clones, 75% to 95% occurring once; the ten biggest clones make up approximately 12%. The CDR3 has 13 residues. Germline V gives CDR1 DFQATT, CDR2 SNEGSKA (reference sequence). Trimming took off 3 bases at V and 6 bases at J, with 14 bases between the two ends.

The sequencing here drew on peripheral blood, taken in a trial of Ad26.COV2.S vaccine versus placebo. This TCR derives from a person aged 18-65 years who received the Ad26.COV2.S COVID-19 vaccine or a placebo. The chain joins TRBV20-1 to TRBJ2-5, with D uncertain. The CDR3 reads CSASIVERQTQYF. CDR3 nucleotides: TGCAGTGCTAGTATCGTGGAAAGGCAGACCCAGTACTTC.